Each of the 2 T cell receptor beta chains below was sequenced from the same sample in a study of shared clonotypes between healthy human individuals. The method was immunoSEQ multiplex PCR; TCRdb's version includes in-frame clones alone and lacks a portion of them. The sample consists of roughly 700,000 clones, over 65% of them appearing once. The sequencing sample was made of memory CD4+ T cells sorted from blood. Subset noted: CD45RA-negative fraction. The receptors were gathered from a woman aged 30 to 39 in good health.

The rearrangement uses TRBV27 and TRBJ1-2, with 9 bases lining up with TRBD1. V was clipped by 5 bases and J by 2 bases; unmatched bases: 6. Per the germline V gene, CDR1 is MNHEY and CDR2 is SMNVEV (reference sequence). The CDR3 runs to 15 residues. The CDR3 loop reads CASSDRGSRNYGYTF. In DNA, the CDR3 is TGTGCCAGCAGTGACAGGGGGTCGCGGAACTATGGCTACACCTTC.

This chain joins TRBV10-3 and TRBJ1-1; no clear D gene. Germline assignment: CDR1 ENHRY and CDR2 SYGVKD. The CDR3 totals 12 residues. V lost 2 bases and J lost 10, with 11 bases in between. CDR3 loop: CAISEDSGVAFF. For the CDR3, the DNA is TGTGCCATCAGTGAGGATAGTGGTGTAGCTTTCTTT.